The 23 T cell receptor beta chains reported below all come from one sample, sequenced in a study of cytomegalovirus exposure and HLA in healthy donors. Primers included in the PCR were 60 Vbeta and 13 Jbeta primers. Data came from immunoSEQ multiplex PCR; TCRdb stores just in-frame clones and leaves some out. The sample contains some 250,000 clones, more than 75% of which appear only once. The sample was PBMCs. The origin of the receptors is a woman aged 40 to 55 in good health and CMV-seropositive.

Note on this clone: Other DNA variants within this sample encode the same CDR3. This chain uses TRBV5-4 with TRBJ2-5, with D possibly being TRBD1 (6 bases). In germline, CDR1 is SGHNT, CDR2 YYREEE (reference sequence). Trimming pared 2 bases from V and 4 bases from J, leaving 9 bases between. The CDR3 has 13 amino acids. The CDR3 DNA reads as TGTGCCAGCAGCTTACAGGGACGAGAGACCCAGTACTTC. It codes for CASSLQGRETQYF.

The chain combines TRBV19 with TRBJ2-7; 7 bases line up with TRBD1. Germline lookup yields CDR1 LNHDA and CDR2 SQIVND (reference sequence). J was trimmed by 3 bases and V by 6 bases; bases with no gene match: 2. The CDR3 consists of 12 residues. The CDR3 DNA follows: TGTGCCAGTAGGGGACAGTTCTACGAGCAGTACTTC. It encodes CASRGQFYEQYF.

The chain carries TRBV19 and TRBJ1-3; D unresolved. Germline lookup yields CDR1 LNHDA and CDR2 SQIVND (reference sequence). The CDR3 has 14 residues. Between the trimmed V and J ends, which lost 5 bases and 0 bases, there was a span of 8 bases. The CDR3 sequence: CASSLMSSGNTIYF. The CDR3 DNA reads TGTGCCAGTAGTCTTATGAGCTCTGGAAACACCATATATTTT.

The rearrangement links TRBV25-1 to TRBJ1-3; no reliable D call. The germline V and J ends were trimmed by 7 bases and 0 bases, with 7 bases remaining between them. The CDR3 has 13 amino acids. Per germline, CDR1 MGHDK and CDR2 SYGVNS. CDR3 bases: TGTGCCAGCACTCGAGACTCTGGAAACACCATATATTTT. Its translation: CASTRDSGNTIYF.

The table lists this clone with a count of one. The V call is TRBV7-2, the J call TRBJ2-5; tentative D call: TRBD1 (5 bases). The end of the DNA aligns better with TRBJ2-7, so the J call may be wrong. Germline V CDR1 and CDR2: SGHTA, FQGNSA. The length of the CDR3 is 13 residues. The CDR3 loop is CASSLLQGVEQYF. For the CDR3, the DNA is TGTGCCAGCAGCTTACTCCAGGGTGTCGAGCAGTACTTC.

This clone was found a few times. This chain links TRBV5-4 with TRBJ2-3; 7 bases fit TRBD1. The J segment lost 3 bases and the V segment lost 2 bases, leaving 3 bases of the junction unmatched. The CDR3 is made up of 14 amino acids. CDR1 is SGHNT, CDR2 YYREEE, per germline (reference sequence). CDR3 nucleotide sequence: TGTGCCAGCAGCTTAGGGGGCCTTACAGATACGCAGTATTTT. Amino acid sequence: CASSLGGLTDTQYF.

This clone appeared once. The rearrangement uses TRBV4-2 and TRBJ1-1; a weak D match, TRBD1 (5 bases). Per the germline V gene, CDR1 is LGHNA and CDR2 is YNFKEQ. V lost 0 bases, J lost 4 bases, and 9 bases lay in between. The CDR3 has 14 amino acids. The CDR3 protein is CASSQDPQGTEAFF. The DNA of the CDR3 is TGTGCCAGCAGCCAAGACCCCCAGGGCACTGAAGCTTTCTTT.

The chain combines TRBV27 with TRBJ1-3, with D maybe TRBD1 (6 bases). Trimming shortened V by 5 bases and J by 6 bases, and 17 bases separated the two germline ends. The CDR3 contains 15 residues. Germline V gives CDR1 MNHEY, CDR2 SMNVEV (reference sequence). The CDR3 loop reads CASSLYGGAQNTIYF. The CDR3 DNA sequence: TGTGCCAGCAGTCTTTACGGGGGGGCGCAAAACACCATATATTTT.

This clone showed up just once. Relative to the germline gene, one junction end is altered; a read error may explain this. Other DNA sequences from this sample encode an identical CDR3 as well. This sequence joins TRBV7-9 and TRBJ1-5; a possible D gene is TRBD1 (5 bases). The CDR3 is made up of 14 amino acids. CDR1 is SEHNR, CDR2 FQNEAQ, per germline (reference sequence). The CDR3 loop reads CSSSFGGSNQPQHF. The CDR3 bases are TGTTCCAGCAGCTTCGGGGGTAGCAATCAGCCCCAGCATTTT. The full variable domain, completed using reference TRBV7-9 and TRBJ1-5, is DTGVSQNPRHKITKRGQNVTFRCDPISEHNRLYWYRQTLGQGPEFLTYFQNEAQLEKSRLLSDRFSAERPKGSFSTLEIQRTEQGDSAMYLCSSSFGGSNQPQHFGDGTRLSIL.

This chain joins TRBV7-2 and TRBJ2-5, with 7 bases fitting TRBD1. Losses at the gene ends were 3 bases for V and 1 base for J; bases not matched to a gene: 5. The length of the CDR3 is 15 residues. Per germline, CDR1 SGHTA and CDR2 FQGNSA. CDR3 bases: TGTGCCAGCAGCTTTCCACAGGGGCTCCAAGAGACCCAGTACTTC. It is translated as CASSFPQGLQETQYF.

This chain joins TRBV5-4 and TRBJ2-5, with a possible D match to TRBD1 (5 bases). Trimming removed 0 bases from V and 0 bases from J, with 9 bases in between. CDR1 SGHNT and CDR2 YYREEE come from the germline V gene (reference sequence). The CDR3 sequence is 15 residues long. CDR3 sequence (DNA): TGTGCCAGCAGCTTGGTCAGGGCCCACCAAGAGACCCAGTACTTC. Amino acid sequence: CASSLVRAHQETQYF.

V gene TRBV13 combines with J gene TRBJ2-7; no clear D gene. Germline V gene data show CDR1 as PRHDT and CDR2 as FYEKMQ (reference sequence). The CDR3 is 12 amino acids. The V end lost 5 bases, the J end lost 6 bases, and 11 bases lay between the germline ends. CDR3 residues: CASSTPPGEQYF. The CDR3 nucleotides read TGTGCCAGCAGCACACCCCCAGGCGAGCAGTACTTC. The full variable domain, in which reference TRBV13 and TRBJ2-7 provide the parts outside the CDR3, is AAGVIQSPRHLIKEKRETATLKCYPIPRHDTVYWYQQGPGQDPQFLISFYEKMQSDKGSIPDRFSAQQFSDYHSELNMSSLELGDSALYFCASSTPPGEQYFGPGTRLTVT.

This clone was found once. V usage is TRBV6-5 and J usage is TRBJ1-1, with TRBD1 as a possible D gene (5 bases). Germline loops: CDR1 MNHEY, CDR2 SVGAGI. CDR3 size: 14 residues. Trimming stripped 5 bases from V and 2 bases from J, with 12 bases between. The CDR3 loop reads CASSRLTANTEAFF. CDR3 DNA: TGTGCCAGCAGTCGCTTGACAGCTAACACTGAAGCTTTCTTT.

This clone was seen only a few times. The chain uses TRBV5-4 and TRBJ1-4, with TRBD1 identical over 8 bases. This CDR3 is built from 14 residues. The junction had 3 bases not matched to a gene; V was cut back by 4 bases and J by 4 bases. Germline lookup yields CDR1 SGHNT and CDR2 YYREEE (reference sequence). The CDR3 DNA is TGTGCCAGCAGCGCCGACAGGGGTAATGAAAAACTGTTTTTT. Translating it yields CASSADRGNEKLFF.

The V gene is TRBV7-7, the J gene TRBJ2-2; the D is unclear. The CDR3 is made up of 12 amino acids. The germline gives CDR1 SSHAT, CDR2 FNYEAQ (reference sequence). With 9 bases removed from V and 1 base from J, the gap between germline ends came to 6 bases. The CDR3 DNA sequence: TGTGCCAGTCTCGGGAACACCGGGGAGCTGTTTTTT. Protein product: CASLGNTGELFF.

The V call is TRBV7-9, the J call TRBJ1-4, with TRBD1 identical over 9 bases. Germline V gives CDR1 SEHNR, CDR2 FQNEAQ (reference sequence). Losses at the gene ends were 3 bases for V and 8 bases for J; bases not matched to a gene: 4. There are 14 residues in the CDR3. Written as DNA, the CDR3 is TGTGCCAGCAGCTTCGGGACAGGGCGGGAAAAACTGTTTTTT. Translated: CASSFGTGREKLFF.

The V and J genes are TRBV14 and TRBJ2-2; 12 bases match TRBD2. Germline V lookup: CDR1 SGHDN, CDR2 FVKESK. This CDR3 has 15 residues. Trimming at V came to 5 bases and at J to 7 bases, leaving 5 bases not matched to a gene. The CDR3 region is CASSLTSGGVGELFF. The CDR3 DNA sequence: TGTGCCAGCAGCTTGACTAGCGGGGGAGTCGGGGAGCTGTTTTTT.

V and J are TRBV28 and TRBJ1-1; D is possibly TRBD1 (6 bases). The V gene lost 5 bases and the J gene lost 1 base, with 14 bases spanning the gap. Germline CDR1 and CDR2: MDHEN and SYDVKM. The CDR3 is made up of 15 amino acids. In nucleotides, the CDR3 is TGTGCCAGCAGTCTGACGGGGGGCCCGAACACTGAAGCTTTCTTT. It yields the protein CASSLTGGPNTEAFF.

This chain connects TRBV5-1 to TRBJ2-6; 9 positions match TRBD1. The CDR3 runs 19 residues. Germline assignment: CDR1 SGHRS and CDR2 YFSETQ. Trimming removed 1 base from V and 1 base from J; junction bases left unmatched: 9. Written as DNA, the CDR3 is TGCGCCAGCAGCTTGACTCCCGGGACAGGGTCGTCTGGGGCCAACGTCCTGACTTTC. It yields the protein CASSLTPGTGSSGANVLTF.

The gene calls are TRBV5-4 and TRBJ2-7; 7 nucleotides agree with TRBD2. V lost 5 bases and J lost 1; bases outside the gene matches: 6. The CDR3 covers 14 residues. The germline CDR1 and CDR2 sequences are SGHNT and YYREEE (reference sequence). DNA of the CDR3: TGTGCCAGCAGACGGGAGGTTGGGTCCTACGAGCAGTACTTC. Its protein product is CASRREVGSYEQYF. The entire variable domain, with the rest obtained from reference TRBV5-4 and TRBJ2-7, is as follows: ETGVTQSPTHLIKTRGQQVTLRCSSQSGHNTVSWYQQALGQGPQFIFQYYREEENGRGNFPPRFSGLQFPNYSSELNVNALELDDSALYLCASRREVGSYEQYFGPGTRLTVT.

The chain is built from TRBV6-5 and TRBJ1-1; D remains unclear. The V and J ends lost 6 bases and 3 bases respectively, with 14 bases between them. Germline lookup yields CDR1 MNHEY and CDR2 SVGAGI. This CDR3 contains 14 residues. The CDR3 reads CASRKGGSHTEAFF. CDR3 coding DNA: TGTGCCAGCAGGAAAGGCGGAAGCCACACTGAAGCTTTCTTT.

The genes are TRBV7-9 and TRBJ1-4; TRBD1 might be the D (5 bases). The CDR3 has 15 residues. Trimming pared 5 bases from V and 8 bases from J, leaving 18 bases between. From germline, CDR1 is SEHNR and CDR2 FQNEAQ (reference sequence). The CDR3, as DNA: TGTGCCAGCAGCCCGTTCCAGGGTCGAGGCGAAAAACTGTTTTTT. The encoded protein is CASSPFQGRGEKLFF.

This clone showed up just once. The rearrangement uses TRBV5-4 and TRBJ2-5; 8 positions agree with TRBD2. The CDR3 is made up of 15 amino acids. The germline V gene encodes CDR1 SGHNT and CDR2 YYREEE (reference sequence). Trimming cost V 4 bases and J 1 base; bases outside gene matches: 6. The CDR3 nucleotides are TGTGCCAGCAGCCCCAACGGGGGGGCCCAAGAGACCCAGTACTTC. Translating gives CASSPNGGAQETQYF. The full variable domain, completed using reference TRBV5-4 and TRBJ2-5, is ETGVTQSPTHLIKTRGQQVTLRCSSQSGHNTVSWYQQALGQGPQFIFQYYREEENGRGNFPPRFSGLQFPNYSSELNVNALELDDSALYLCASSPNGGAQETQYFGPGTRLLVL.